This is a list of T cell receptor beta chains from one sample in a study of blood T cell repertoires in COVID-19. Repertoires were generated with immunoSEQ multiplex PCR, while TCRdb's copy carries only in-frame clones and drops some. The sample carries a few hundred thousand clones, roughly 87% recorded once. Source material: PBMCs or T cells enriched from blood (not recorded which). The receptors shown here come from a woman younger than 30 who had recovered from COVID-19. CDR3s include the opening cysteine and the closing phenylalanine or tryptophan. The D gene is left open where the match is weak. A clone size is listed for some rows: how often the clone was seen (once, few, many), or a class if it is expanded.

clone_size j_call cdr3_length v_call d_call cdr3_aa cdr3_nt
- TRBJ2-7 15 TRBV28 TRBD1 CASTIDRGRSYEQYF TGTGCCAGCACCATCGACAGGGGTCGTTCCTACGAGCAGTACTTC
- TRBJ1-5 15 TRBV19 - CASSIFRSGDQPQHF TGTGCCAGTAGTATTTTCAGGTCGGGGGATCAGCCCCAGCATTTT
- TRBJ2-1 16 TRBV28 - CASSLFPYSVVNEQFF TGTGCCAGCAGTTTATTTCCGTATAGCGTCGTTAATGAGCAGTTCTTC
- TRBJ1-1 15 TRBV11-1 - CASSLARGGNTEAFF TGTGCCAGCAGCTTAGCACGGGGGGGGAACACTGAAGCTTTCTTT
few TRBJ2-3 13 TRBV9 - CASSVYKQDTQYF TGTGCCAGCAGCGTATATAAGCAAGATACGCAGTATTTT
- TRBJ2-5 15 TRBV20-1 - CSASLLGRYQETQYF TGCAGTGCTAGTCTCTTGGGGCGGTATCAAGAGACCCAGTACTTC
- TRBJ1-1 14 TRBV7-9 TRBD1 CASSSNTGVTEAFF TGTGCCAGCAGCTCAAACACAGGGGTCACTGAAGCTTTCTTT
- TRBJ2-2 17 TRBV11-2 TRBD2 CASSLDTPGGVTGELFF TGTGCCAGCAGCTTAGATACCCCGGGAGGGGTCACCGGGGAGCTGTTTTTT
- TRBJ2-2 15 TRBV11-2 TRBD2 CASSPRGGDTGELFF TGTGCCAGCAGCCCCCGGGGGGGCGACACCGGGGAGCTGTTTTTT
once TRBJ2-1 17 TRBV4-2 TRBD2 CASSHGGLAGNYNEQFF TGTGCCAGCAGCCACGGGGGACTAGCGGGCAACTACAATGAGCAGTTCTTC
once TRBJ1-2 15 TRBV5-1 TRBD1 CASSSDRGHGYGYTF TGCGCCAGCAGCTCGGACAGGGGGCATGGCTATGGCTACACCTTC
- TRBJ2-7 12 TRBV12-3/TRBV12-4 - CASSIEMYEQYF TGTGCCAGCAGTATTGAGATGTACGAGCAGTACTTC
- TRBJ1-3 15 TRBV6-4 TRBD1 CASRPYGQVWDTIYF TGTGCCAGCAGACCTTACGGACAGGTGTGGGACACCATATATTTT
- TRBJ2-7 15 TRBV18 TRBD1 CASSDRQGSSYEQYF TGTGCCAGCTCGGATAGACAGGGAAGCTCCTACGAGCAGTACTTC
- TRBJ1-4 17 TRBV5-8 - CASSLGGGGLTNEKLFF TGTGCCAGCAGCCTCGGAGGTGGAGGGTTAACTAATGAAAAACTGTTTTTT
- TRBJ2-7 13 TRBV30 - CAWSKESYYEQYF TGTGCCTGGAGCAAGGAGTCTTACTACGAGCAGTACTTC
- TRBJ1-2 12 TRBV9 TRBD1 CADRLVGCGYTF TGTGCGGACAGGTTAGTTGGTTGTGGCTACACCTTC
few TRBJ1-1 14 TRBV7-2 - CASSFRYLGTEAFF TGTGCCAGCAGCTTTAGGTATCTTGGGACAGAAGCTTTCTTT
- TRBJ2-4 15 TRBV4-1 - CASSQVGLAGDIQYF TGCGCCAGCAGCCAAGTCGGTCTAGCTGGAGACATTCAGTACTTC
- TRBJ2-7 15 TRBV19 - CASSIDLARAGEQYF TGTGCCAGTAGTATAGATCTAGCCCGCGCCGGCGAGCAGTACTTC
once TRBJ2-3 14 TRBV2 - CASSGTGRTDTQYF TGTGCCAGCAGTGGAACAGGACGCACAGATACGCAGTATTTT
- TRBJ2-2 15 TRBV25-1 TRBD2 CASSGASGYTGELFF TGTGCCAGCAGTGGAGCTAGCGGTTACACCGGGGAGCTGTTTTTT
once TRBJ2-7 12 TRBV6-5 - CASSFQGYEQYF TGTGCCAGCAGCTTCCAGGGTTACGAGCAGTACTTC
- TRBJ1-4 12 TRBV30 - CAWSRTVEKLFF TGTGCCTGGAGTAGGACAGTTGAAAAACTGTTTTTT
- TRBJ2-7 12 TRBV7-8 TRBD1 CASGQGDYEQYF TGTGCCAGCGGACAGGGCGACTACGAGCAGTACTTC
- TRBJ1-3 15 TRBV7-9 TRBD1 CASSPRTGGENTIYF TGTGCCAGCAGCCCCCGTACAGGGGGAGAGAACACCATATATTTT
- TRBJ2-5 16 TRBV19 - CASSIRAGTAPETQYF TGTGCCAGTAGTATTAGGGCGGGAACCGCGCCGGAGACCCAGTACTTC
- TRBJ1-2 13 TRBV5-1 TRBD1 CASSFRGDYGYTF TGCGCCAGCAGCTTCAGGGGGGACTATGGCTACACCTTC
once TRBJ1-1 14 TRBV18 TRBD1 CASSPRDRAGRAFF TGTGCCAGCTCACCACGGGACAGGGCAGGTCGAGCTTTCTTT
- TRBJ1-1 13 TRBV19 - CASTEHVGTEAFF TGTGCCAGTACCGAGCACGTCGGCACTGAAGCTTTCTTT
- TRBJ2-3 16 TRBV4-3 TRBD2 CASSPGGGIIADTQYF TGCGCCAGCAGCCCGGGCGGGGGGATTATAGCAGATACGCAGTATTTT
- TRBJ1-2 13 TRBV28 - CASRVAGGAGYTF TGTGCCAGCAGAGTAGCGGGGGGCGCTGGCTACACCTTC
once TRBJ1-2 16 TRBV28 - CASSSVVGASFYGYTF TGTGCCAGCAGTTCAGTCGTAGGGGCCTCCTTCTATGGCTACACCTTC
- TRBJ1-1 13 TRBV7-2 - CASSSGGGREAFF TGTGCCAGCAGCTCCGGGGGGGGAAGGGAAGCTTTCTTT
- TRBJ2-1 18 TRBV5-4 - CASSFRRGIGVAYNEQFF TGTGCCAGCAGCTTTCGGCGCGGTATCGGGGTGGCCTACAATGAGCAGTTCTTC
- TRBJ1-5 15 TRBV2 - CASSPRAQGNQPQHF TGTGCCAGCAGCCCAAGGGCGCAGGGGAATCAGCCCCAGCATTTT
- TRBJ1-1 16 TRBV4-3 - CASSQDREDEGTEAFF TGCGCCAGCAGCCAAGATCGAGAAGACGAGGGCACTGAAGCTTTCTTT
- TRBJ1-6 17 TRBV30 - CAWSHVPQASYNSPLHF TGTGCCTGGAGCCACGTCCCCCAGGCCAGCTATAATTCACCCCTCCACTTT
- TRBJ2-1 18 TRBV4-3 TRBD2 CASSQDPPGLAGGNEQFF TGCGCCAGCAGCCAAGATCCGCCGGGACTAGCGGGGGGAAATGAGCAGTTCTTC
- TRBJ2-1 17 TRBV5-1 TRBD1 CASSTSPSGTGGNEQFF TGCGCCAGCAGCACCTCTCCCTCCGGGACAGGGGGTAATGAGCAGTTCTTC